The T cell receptor beta chain described here comes from a study of response to subunit inactivated influenza vaccine. MiXCR, applied by TCRdb to the RT-PCR reads, yields one record per CDR3 protein. The data contain roughly 150,000 distinct CDR3 sequences, approximately 11% of them singletons. This clonotype was seen a single time. The sequence was obtained from a middle-aged man who received an inactivated influenza vaccine. Sample: non-naive T cells sorted from PBMCs, taken more than 35 days after vaccination.

CDR3 protein: CSALIRGPAYEQYF. CDR3 nucleotides: TGCAGTGCACTCATCCGAGGGCCGGCCTACGAGCAGTACTTC. The chain is built from TRBV20-1 and TRBJ2-7, with D tentatively TRBD2 (5 bases). CDR1 is DFQATT and CDR2 is SNEGSKA in the germline V gene (reference sequence). The CDR3 spans 14 residues. V was shortened by 6 bases and J by 2 bases, with 17 bases between the two germline ends.